These 20 T cell receptor beta chains share one sample of origin, sequenced in a study of blood T cell repertoires in COVID-19. The protocol was immunoSEQ multiplex PCR, while the TCRdb copy is restricted to in-frame clones and leaves out a portion. The repertoire consists of 340,000 or so clones, with 65% to 85% occurring once and the leading ten covering 3%. Sequences were obtained from peripheral blood. These receptors came from a man aged 30 to 39 with active or convalescent COVID-19.

The chain couples TRBV29-1 to TRBJ1-3; no clear D gene. The CDR3 sequence is 14 residues long. Between the trimmed V and J ends, which lost 1 base and 0 bases, there was a span of 7 bases. CDR1 is SQVTM, CDR2 ANQGSEA, per germline. As DNA, the CDR3 is TGCAGCGTTGAAGGTTGGCTCTCTGGAAACACCATATATTTT. It encodes CSVEGWLSGNTIYF.

The V and J genes are TRBV15 and TRBJ2-2, with 9 bases aligning to TRBD2. There are 17 residues in the CDR3. V dropped 1 base and J dropped 6; count of bases not matched to a gene: 9. Germline CDR1 and CDR2: LNHNV and YYDKDF (reference sequence). The CDR3 reads CATSRASGILAAGELFF. In nucleotides, the CDR3 is TGTGCCACCAGCAGAGCTAGCGGGATCCTCGCCGCCGGGGAGCTGTTTTTT.

The genes are TRBV19 and TRBJ1-5; D gene uncertain. V was shortened by 1 base and J by 11 bases, with 18 bases between the two germline ends. The CDR3 has 15 residues. Germline V lookup: CDR1 LNHDA, CDR2 SQIVND (reference sequence). The CDR3 bases are TGTGCCAGTAGTATAGGTGCCGGGGAATCAAGCACCCAGCATTTT. This translates into CASSIGAGESSTQHF.

The rearrangement joins TRBV19 to TRBJ1-4; D is possibly TRBD1 (6 bases). Deletions cut 1 base from V and 8 bases from J, with 14 bases between. CDR1 is LNHDA and CDR2 is SQIVND in the germline V gene (reference sequence). The CDR3 totals 15 residues. The CDR3 sequence: CASSIGSGVGEKLFF. CDR3 bases: TGTGCCAGTAGTATAGGCTCAGGGGTGGGAGAAAAACTGTTTTTT.

The chain has TRBV29-1 and TRBJ1-1; 10 nucleotides agree with TRBD1. The J segment lost 7 bases and the V segment lost 7 bases, leaving 18 bases of the junction unmatched. CDR3 length equals 16 residues. CDR1 is SQVTM and CDR2 is ANQGSEA in the germline V gene. The CDR3, as DNA: TGCAGCGCTTGCGGGGGGACAGGGGAATTTTGCGGTGAAGCTTTCTTT. This translates into CSACGGTGEFCGEAFF.

This chain uses TRBV27 with TRBJ1-5; D not certain. The CDR3 covers 15 residues. The V and J ends lost 3 bases and 1 base respectively, with 10 bases between them. The germline V gene encodes CDR1 MNHEY and CDR2 SMNVEV (reference sequence). CDR3 nucleotides: TGTGCCAGCAGTTTTGTTAGAGGAAGCAATCAGCCCCAGCATTTT. This sequence encodes CASSFVRGSNQPQHF.

The J gene is TRBJ2-7, the V gene TRBV14; the D gene is possibly TRBD1 (5 bases). Trimming shortened V by 3 bases and J by 6 bases, and 12 bases separated the two germline ends. Germline CDR1 SGHDN, CDR2 FVKESK. The CDR3 is 13 residues long. The CDR3 sequence is CASSQGLVREQYF. In nucleotides, the CDR3 is TGTGCCAGCAGCCAGGGGCTAGTCCGCGAGCAGTACTTC. Together with reference TRBV14 and TRBJ2-7, the CDR3 gives the full variable domain: EAGVTQFPSHSVIEKGQTVTLRCDPISGHDNLYWYRRVMGKEIKFLLHFVKESKQDESGMPNNRFLAERTGGTYSTLKVQPAELEDSGVYFCASSQGLVREQYFGPGTRLTVT.

The rearrangement links TRBV6-2 or TRBV6-3 to TRBJ2-7, with 11 bases that match TRBD1. Germline CDR1 reads MNHEY; CDR2 reads SVGEGT. The junction had 8 bases not matched to a gene; V was cut back by 0 bases and J by 4 bases. There are 17 residues in the CDR3. The CDR3: CASSYSPRDRGIYEQYF. The CDR3 nucleotides read TGTGCCAGCAGTTACTCCCCCCGGGACAGGGGGATTTACGAGCAGTACTTC.

This chain links TRBV4-1 with TRBJ1-5; no firm D call. CDR1 MGHRA and CDR2 YSYEKL come from the germline V gene. The CDR3 has 17 amino acids. V was cut by 3 bases and J by 1 base, with 16 bases left in between. The CDR3 coding sequence is TGCGCCAGCAGCCAGGGAGGGATACTTCCAAGCAATCAGCCCCAGCATTTT. Translating gives CASSQGGILPSNQPQHF.

This sequence joins TRBV20-1 and TRBJ2-2, with a weak D call TRBD1 (6 bases). V dropped 3 bases and J dropped 3 bases, with 14 bases sitting between them. Germline assignment: CDR1 DFQATT and CDR2 SNEGSKA (reference sequence). The length of the CDR3 is 15 residues. This CDR3 is CSASTGQQHTGELFF. The DNA for the CDR3 is TGCAGTGCTAGTACTGGACAGCAACACACCGGGGAGCTGTTTTTT.

The rearrangement links TRBV19 to TRBJ1-1, with TRBD1 matching over 10 bases. CDR1 and CDR2 from the germline V gene are LNHDA and SQIVND (reference sequence). This CDR3 spans 14 amino acids. V dropped 6 bases and J dropped 1; count of bases not matched to a gene: 2. DNA of the CDR3: TGTGCCAGTAGGACAGGGGGCTGGAACACTGAAGCTTTCTTT. Encoded protein: CASRTGGWNTEAFF.

V and J are TRBV11-3 and TRBJ2-1; 10 nucleotides agree with TRBD1. Germline V lookup: CDR1 SGHNT, CDR2 YENEEA. The CDR3 runs to 15 residues. The J segment lost 5 bases and the V segment lost 5 bases, leaving 6 bases of the junction unmatched. The CDR3: CASSTRDRGHNEQFF. DNA for the CDR3: TGTGCCAGCAGCACCCGGGACAGGGGCCACAATGAGCAGTTCTTC.

This chain joins TRBV7-8 and TRBJ1-2; tentatively, D is TRBD1 (5 bases). V lost 5 bases to trimming and J lost 6 bases, with 10 bases between them. The CDR3 runs to 12 residues. Germline CDR1 and CDR2: SGHVS and FQNEAQ. CDR3 in DNA: TGTGCCAGCAGCCGACAGAATGATGGCTACACCTTC. Amino acid sequence: CASSRQNDGYTF.

The V call is TRBV27, the J call TRBJ1-3; possibly TRBD1 for D (6 bases). The CDR3 has 14 residues. Germline lookup yields CDR1 MNHEY and CDR2 SMNVEV (reference sequence). Trimming left V 4 bases short and J 3 bases short, with 10 bases between. The CDR3 spells CASSSRTVGNTIYF. For the CDR3, the DNA is TGTGCCAGCAGTTCACGGACAGTTGGAAACACCATATATTTT.

This clone was detected only once. The rearrangement joins TRBV7-9 to TRBJ2-6, with D unclear. Trimming cost V 1 base and J 0 bases, with 13 bases left between them. The CDR3 totals 18 residues. Germline V gives CDR1 SEHNR, CDR2 FQNEAQ (reference sequence). CDR3: CASSLGAFSSSGANVLTF. The CDR3, as DNA: TGTGCCAGCAGCTTAGGGGCGTTCTCCAGCTCTGGGGCCAACGTCCTGACTTTC.

The rearrangement uses TRBV28 and TRBJ2-7; a possible D gene is TRBD2 (5 bases). V lost 2 bases and J 7 bases, leaving 15 bases between the germline ends. Germline V gives CDR1 MDHEN, CDR2 SYDVKM. The CDR3 extends over 14 amino acids. CDR3 residues: CASSLRSGGGEQYF. The CDR3 DNA reads TGTGCCAGCAGTTTAAGAAGCGGAGGTGGGGAGCAGTACTTC.

Comments on this clone: The same CDR3 also results from other DNA sequences found in this sample. The chain recombines TRBV9 with TRBJ2-3, with TRBD2 identical over 12 bases. J gave up 0 bases and V 4 bases, and 3 bases lay outside the gene matches. Germline values: CDR1 SGDLS, CDR2 YYNGEE. The CDR3 runs 16 residues. The CDR3 is CASSPGTSGSTDTQYF. In DNA form, the CDR3 reads TGTGCCAGCAGCCCGGGGACTAGCGGGAGCACAGATACGCAGTATTTT. The whole variable domain, filled in from reference TRBV9 and TRBJ2-3, reads DSGVTQTPKHLITATGQRVTLRCSPRSGDLSVYWYQQSLDQGLQFLIQYYNGEERAKGNILERFSAQQFPDLHSELNLSSLELGDSALYFCASSPGTSGSTDTQYFGPGTRLTVL.

The chain carries TRBV7-2 and TRBJ2-3, with 11 bases identical to TRBD2. Losses at the gene ends were 3 bases for V and 4 bases for J; bases not matched to a gene: 6. In germline, CDR1 is SGHTA, CDR2 FQGNSA. CDR3 length: 16 amino acids. CDR3 bases: TGTGCCAGCAGCTTTTTTAGCGGGGGGGTGGCAGATACGCAGTATTTT. It is translated as CASSFFSGGVADTQYF.

The chain employs TRBV28 and TRBJ1-5, with D perhaps matching TRBD1 (5 bases). Germline CDR1 is MDHEN and CDR2 is SYDVKM. There are 15 residues in the CDR3. V was shortened by 6 bases and J by 0 bases, with 12 bases between the two germline ends. The CDR3 DNA reads as TGTGCCAGCAGCCCTCCCGGGGGTAGCAATCAGCCCCAGCATTTT. Protein sequence: CASSPPGGSNQPQHF.

This clone appeared a single time. V is TRBV4-3 and J is TRBJ2-1; the D gene is possibly TRBD1 (6 bases). There are 12 residues in the CDR3. Trimming left V 0 bases short and J 10 bases short, with 7 bases between. The germline gives CDR1 LGHNA, CDR2 YSLEER. The CDR3 sequence: CASSQDRGEQFF. The CDR3 bases are TGCGCCAGCAGCCAAGATAGGGGGGAGCAGTTCTTC.